A selection of T cell receptor beta chains follows, all from one sample in a study of Graves' ophthalmopathy and Graves' hyperthyroidism. TCRdb re-called the multiplex PCR reads through MiXCR, storing one row per CDR3 protein. Among about 480,000 distinct CDR3 sequences, around 15% were seen once, and the ten largest hold 8% to 10%. Sample: blood. Receptors originate from a woman under 40 with Graves' ophthalmopathy. Each CDR3 is given without its conserved first and last residue. Each record gives: CDR3 length, V gene, CDR3 protein.

length: 10
V: TRBV20-1
CDR3: SAKTGYSPLH

length: 13
V: TRBV24-1
CDR3: ATRLPDMAGYDQY

length: 10
V: TRBV10-3
CDR3: AITQDRDEQY

length: 13
V: TRBV7-6
CDR3: ASSLRDAANYGYT

length: 12
V: TRBV30
CDR3: AWSTTTLGTEAF

length: 13
V: TRBV6-1
CDR3: ASSEALREWYGYT

length: 10
V: TRBV5-1
CDR3: ASAADRNIKY

length: 13
V: TRBV28
CDR3: ASSLMRTGGTEAF

length: 14
V: TRBV6-1
CDR3: ASSETGGFRGHEQY

length: 15
V: TRBV29-1
CDR3: SVGLAGGHGIAYEQY

length: 14
V: TRBV6-2/TRBV6-3
CDR3: ASSRGQGAWNTEAF

length: 13
V: TRBV25-1
CDR3: ASGGVWGSNTEAF

length: 17
V: TRBV12-3/TRBV12-4
CDR3: ASSLARTGLTRSRYEQY

length: 15
V: TRBV11-2
CDR3: ASSTRDGAGFVDEQF

length: 8
V: TRBV12-3/TRBV12-4
CDR3: ASKRGEAF

length: 11
V: TRBV5-1
CDR3: ASSLAPNQPQH

length: 13
V: TRBV15
CDR3: ATSITGEGANVLT

length: 12
V: TRBV28
CDR3: ASSLFPGAYEQY

length: 12
V: TRBV30
CDR3: AWLTGALGGTQY

length: 13
V: TRBV28
CDR3: ASSSRDRAYQPQH

length: 12
V: TRBV27
CDR3: ASSLGQALYEQY

length: 14
V: TRBV18
CDR3: ASSQGQGVKILGYT

length: 11
V: TRBV19
CDR3: ATKKRGFETQY

length: 9
V: TRBV24-1
CDR3: ATSDGETQY

length: 11
V: TRBV12-3/TRBV12-4
CDR3: ASTRGGSYEQY

length: 12
V: TRBV27
CDR3: ASSDPREYDEQF

length: 10
V: TRBV5-6
CDR3: ASSLAITEAF

length: 12
V: TRBV6-5
CDR3: ASSYSTSVETQY

length: 12
V: TRBV2
CDR3: ASTSTVSNYGYT

length: 13
V: TRBV6-1
CDR3: ASSGGTQKYYEQY

length: 12
V: TRBV6-5
CDR3: ASSYGVPNTEAF

length: 11
V: TRBV14
CDR3: ASSATLRTEAF

length: 14
V: TRBV20-1
CDR3: SAALGLAGVGETQY

length: 12
V: TRBV6-1
CDR3: ASTRGTLNTEAF

length: 12
V: TRBV27
CDR3: ASHSGSWTDTQY

length: 12
V: TRBV11-2
CDR3: ASSLALSLYGYT

length: 13
V: TRBV20-1
CDR3: SASIGTGGPYEQY

length: 11
V: TRBV6-5
CDR3: ASTTTGRHGYT

length: 11
V: TRBV28
CDR3: ASSFLVKTEAF

length: 11
V: TRBV29-1
CDR3: SGWDTAEYGYT

length: 11
V: TRBV5-5
CDR3: ASSTGGLYGYT

length: 16
V: TRBV6-1
CDR3: ASSQGAGNLPSGNTIY

length: 13
V: TRBV7-8
CDR3: ASSNLPRTQETQY

length: 13
V: TRBV6-2/TRBV6-3
CDR3: ASRQDRTATGELF

length: 13
V: TRBV7-9
CDR3: ASQDSGGFTGELF